Sequencing of this TCR beta chain was carried out in a study of blood T cell repertoires in COVID-19. CDR3 length: 15 amino acids. The V and J ends lost 4 bases and 0 bases respectively, with 11 bases between them. CDR1 SGHNT and CDR2 YYREEE come from the germline V gene (reference sequence). The method was immunoSEQ multiplex PCR; TCRdb's version includes in-frame clones alone and lacks a portion of them. The sample includes about 140,000 clones, around nine tenths of them seen just once. This chain joins TRBV5-4 and TRBJ2-1, with a tentative D call TRBD2 (5 bases). The sequence was collected from a woman in her thirties or forties with acute or convalescent COVID-19. The sequenced sample was peripheral blood. The CDR3, as DNA: TGTGCCAGCAGCCCAGGAGGAACCTCCTACAATGAGCAGTTCTTC. The encoded protein is CASSPGGTSYNEQFF. The variable domain in full, with the rest retrieved from reference TRBV5-4 and TRBJ2-1, is ETGVTQSPTHLIKTRGQQVTLRCSSQSGHNTVSWYQQALGQGPQFIFQYYREEENGRGNFPPRFSGLQFPNYSSELNVNALELDDSALYLCASSPGGTSYNEQFFGPGTRLTVL.